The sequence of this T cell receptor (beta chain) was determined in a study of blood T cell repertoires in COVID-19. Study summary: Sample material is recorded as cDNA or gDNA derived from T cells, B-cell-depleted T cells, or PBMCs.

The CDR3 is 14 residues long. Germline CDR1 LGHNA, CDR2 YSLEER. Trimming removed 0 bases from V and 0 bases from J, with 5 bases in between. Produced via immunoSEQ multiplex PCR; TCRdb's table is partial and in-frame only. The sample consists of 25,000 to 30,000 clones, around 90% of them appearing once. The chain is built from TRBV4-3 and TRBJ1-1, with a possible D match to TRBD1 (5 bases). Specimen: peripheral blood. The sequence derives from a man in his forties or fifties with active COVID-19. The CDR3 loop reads CASSQEGVNTEAFF. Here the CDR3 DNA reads TGCGCCAGCAGCCAAGAAGGGGTGAACACTGAAGCTTTCTTT.